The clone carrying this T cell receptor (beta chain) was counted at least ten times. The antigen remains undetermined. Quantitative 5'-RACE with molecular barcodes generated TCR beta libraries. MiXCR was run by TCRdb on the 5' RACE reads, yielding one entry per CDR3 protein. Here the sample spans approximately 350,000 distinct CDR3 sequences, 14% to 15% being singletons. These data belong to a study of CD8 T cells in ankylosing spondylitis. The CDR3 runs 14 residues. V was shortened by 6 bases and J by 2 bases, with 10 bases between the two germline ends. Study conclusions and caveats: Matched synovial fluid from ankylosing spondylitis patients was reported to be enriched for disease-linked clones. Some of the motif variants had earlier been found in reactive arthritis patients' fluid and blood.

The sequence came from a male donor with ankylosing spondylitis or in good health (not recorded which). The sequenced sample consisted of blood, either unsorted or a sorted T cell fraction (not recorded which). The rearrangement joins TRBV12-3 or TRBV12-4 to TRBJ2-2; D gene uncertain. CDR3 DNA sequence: TGTGCCAGCAGGATGACTTCTAACACCGGGGAGCTGTTTTTT. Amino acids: CASRMTSNTGELFF.